The 14 T cell receptor beta chains reported below all come from one sample, sequenced in a study of blood T cell repertoires in COVID-19. Assay: immunoSEQ multiplex PCR; the TCRdb copy retains only in-frame clones and omits some. The table has around 460,000 clones, around nine tenths seen once. Sample: peripheral blood. These receptors all stem from a man younger than 30 with COVID-19, enrolled during active disease.

This clone was found a few times. The gene calls are TRBV19 and TRBJ2-7; 9 bases fit TRBD1. Germline V lookup: CDR1 LNHDA, CDR2 SQIVND (reference sequence). This CDR3 is 14 amino acids long. The V gene end was trimmed by 4 bases and the J gene end by 5 bases; junction bases not matched to a gene: 6. The CDR3 spells CASSSTGGLDEQYF. CDR3 coding DNA: TGTGCCAGTAGTAGCACAGGGGGCCTCGACGAGCAGTACTTC.

The rearrangement uses TRBV2 and TRBJ1-2, with a weak D call TRBD1 (5 bases). Per the germline V gene, CDR1 is SNHLY and CDR2 is FYNNEI. CDR3 length: 15 amino acids. V was pared by 4 bases and J by 1 base, with 13 bases between. CDR3: CASSAWEGVNYGYTF. Here the CDR3 DNA reads TGTGCCAGCAGTGCATGGGAAGGGGTTAACTATGGCTACACCTTC.

The chain recombines TRBV2 with TRBJ1-2; 7 positions agree with TRBD1. V lost 6 bases to trimming and J lost 7 bases; unmatched junction nucleotides: 17. The CDR3 is made up of 16 amino acids. CDR1 is SNHLY, CDR2 FYNNEI, per germline. CDR3 bases: TGTGCCAGCAGCTTAGGGACAGTCGGATCCATAAGTGGCTACACCTTC. Translation: CASSLGTVGSISGYTF.

This chain uses TRBV7-9 with TRBJ2-7, with D possibly TRBD1 on 6 matching bases. The CDR3 totals 15 residues. Germline assignment: CDR1 SEHNR and CDR2 FQNEAQ (reference sequence). Trimming stripped 0 bases from V and 7 bases from J, with 16 bases between. The CDR3 DNA reads TGTGCCAGCAGCTTAGCGGGACATTACGTAGGAGAGCAGTACTTC. Protein sequence: CASSLAGHYVGEQYF. The full variable domain, completed using reference TRBV7-9 and TRBJ2-7, is DTGVSQNPRHKITKRGQNVTFRCDPISEHNRLYWYRQTLGQGPEFLTYFQNEAQLEKSRLLSDRFSAERPKGSFSTLEIQRTEQGDSAMYLCASSLAGHYVGEQYFGPGTRLTVT.

The chain couples TRBV7-9 to TRBJ2-3; 8 bases agree with TRBD2. The CDR3 contains 15 residues. Germline V CDR1 and CDR2: SEHNR, FQNEAQ (reference sequence). J was trimmed by 0 bases and V by 4 bases; bases with no gene match: 3. This CDR3 reads CASSSRLASTDTQYF. As DNA, the CDR3 is TGTGCCAGCAGCTCTCGACTAGCGAGCACAGATACGCAGTATTTT. Full variable domain (missing parts from reference TRBV7-9 and TRBJ2-3): DTGVSQNPRHKITKRGQNVTFRCDPISEHNRLYWYRQTLGQGPEFLTYFQNEAQLEKSRLLSDRFSAERPKGSFSTLEIQRTEQGDSAMYLCASSSRLASTDTQYFGPGTRLTVL.

This clone came up once. The chain links TRBV19 to TRBJ2-7, with D hard to call. CDR3 length: 14 amino acids. Trimming removed 3 bases from V and 0 bases from J, with 9 bases in between. Germline CDR1 is LNHDA and CDR2 is SQIVND (reference sequence). As DNA, the CDR3 is TGTGCCAGTAGTATTCACGGTAGCTCCTACGAGCAGTACTTC. Translation: CASSIHGSSYEQYF.

The CDR3 loop reads CASSQDLIRTEAFF. The DNA for the CDR3 is TGTGCCAGCAGCCAAGATCTAATCAGGACTGAAGCTTTCTTT. V and J are TRBV3-1 (or the pseudogene TRBV3-2) and TRBJ1-1; D call uncertain. There are 14 residues in the CDR3. CDR1 and CDR2 from the germline V gene are LGHDT and YNNKEL (reference sequence). Trimming shortened V by 0 bases and J by 5 bases, and 10 bases separated the two germline ends.

V gene TRBV6-5 combines with J gene TRBJ1-1, with 7 bases lining up with TRBD1. Trimming took 0 bases from V and 11 from J; bases not matched to a gene: 6. Germline values: CDR1 MNHEY, CDR2 SVGAGI. The CDR3 length is 13 residues. In nucleotides, the CDR3 is TGTGCCAGCAGTTACTCGAAAGGGGGCGGGGCTTTCTTT. Translating gives CASSYSKGGGAFF.

The V and J genes are TRBV19 and TRBJ2-2; TRBD2 is a possible D gene (6 bases). This CDR3 comprises 14 residues. Trimming removed 4 bases from V and 7 bases from J, with 13 bases in between. The V gene's germline CDR1 is LNHDA and CDR2 SQIVND (reference sequence). CDR3 in amino acids: CASSKKRVNGELFF. CDR3 sequence (DNA): TGTGCCAGTAGTAAGAAGCGGGTAAACGGGGAGCTGTTTTTT.

The chain has TRBV5-4 and TRBJ2-7; TRBD1 aligns across 8 bases. Per the germline V gene, CDR1 is SGHNT and CDR2 is YYREEE (reference sequence). The V and J ends lost 6 bases and 6 bases, in that order; junction bases with no gene match: 11. The CDR3 spans 14 residues. CDR3 region: CASTPDRGGAEQYF. In nucleotides, the CDR3 is TGTGCCAGCACCCCAGACAGGGGAGGAGCCGAGCAGTACTTC.

This chain joins TRBV10-3 and TRBJ2-7, with 7 bases matching TRBD1. The trim removed 5 bases at V and 2 bases at J, leaving 21 bases unmatched. Germline V lookup: CDR1 ENHRY, CDR2 SYGVKD. The CDR3 is 19 amino acids. The chain's CDR3 is CAISFSTALQGLSAYEQYF. The CDR3 DNA reads TGTGCCATCAGTTTCTCCACCGCATTACAGGGGTTATCGGCCTACGAGCAGTACTTC.

This clone appeared once. V and J are TRBV12-5 and TRBJ2-2; 9 bases are shared with TRBD2. V was pared by 0 bases and J by 8 bases, with 10 bases of the junction left unmatched. This CDR3 comprises 17 residues. CDR1 and CDR2 (germline): LGHNT, FRNRAP. Written as DNA, the CDR3 is TGTGCTAGTGGTTTGGTATACCTAGCGGGGCCGGCGGGGGAGCTGTTTTTT. Its translation is CASGLVYLAGPAGELFF.

V usage is TRBV7-6 and J usage is TRBJ2-7, with 8 bases fitting TRBD2. From germline, CDR1 is SGHVS and CDR2 FNYEAQ. This CDR3 is 16 amino acids long. The junction had 12 bases not matched to a gene; V was cut back by 1 base and J by 7 bases. The CDR3 DNA sequence: TGTGCCAGCAGCTTAGGGTCGGCTAGCGGGCTTCGGGAGCAGTACTTC. Translating gives CASSLGSASGLREQYF.

A remark on this clone: The junction does not match germline at one end; this may be a read error. The rearrangement joins TRBV20-1 to TRBJ2-7, with a weak D call TRBD1 (5 bases). CDR1 is DFQATT and CDR2 is SNEGSKA in the germline V gene (reference sequence). The CDR3 sequence is 11 residues long. CDR3 DNA sequence: TGCAGTGCCACAGGCTCCAACGAGCAGTACTTC. Residues: CSATGSNEQYF.